Listed here are 30 T cell receptor beta chains from one sample, sequenced in a study of blood T cell repertoires in COVID-19 (TCRdb year 2020). Libraries were built with the immunoSEQ multiplex PCR assay. TCRdb stores this immuneACCESS table with in-frame sequences only. Part of the clones is absent; in the studies checked, under half of the shortfall reflects unresolved V genes, and no reason is known for the rest. The sample table contains 150,000 to 200,000 clones; only one count was recorded for 78% of them. Under 3.5% of the sample belongs to the ten largest clones. Input material: peripheral blood. These receptors were taken from a woman older than 75 with active or convalescent COVID-19.

The chain employs TRBV7-3 and TRBJ1-4; unclear D gene. The CDR3 extends over 13 amino acids. Germline CDR1 SGHTA, CDR2 FQGTGA. Trimming removed 4 bases at V and 7 bases at J, with 10 bases between. CDR3 coding DNA: TGTGCCAGCAGCTCCGGTAGAGGTGAAAAACTGTTTTTT. It encodes CASSSGRGEKLFF. Drawing the rest from reference TRBV7-3 and TRBJ1-4, the complete variable domain is GAGVSQTPSNKVTEKGKYVELRCDPISGHTALYWYRQSLGQGPEFLIYFQGTGAADDSGLPNDRFFAVRPEGSVSTLKIQRTERGDSAVYLCASSSGRGEKLFFGSGTQLSVL.

The chain carries TRBV28 and TRBJ2-7; 9 nucleotides line up with TRBD2. The ends lost 3 bases at V and 2 bases at J; junction bases unmatched: 11. Germline CDR1 is MDHEN and CDR2 is SYDVKM. CDR3 length: 17 residues. CDR3 amino acids: CASSLPLGSGGTYEQYF. DNA for the CDR3: TGTGCCAGCAGTTTGCCCCTGGGAAGCGGGGGGACCTACGAGCAGTACTTC. Full variable domain (missing parts from reference TRBV28 and TRBJ2-7): DVKVTQSSRYLVKRTGEKVFLECVQDMDHENMFWYRQDPGLGLRLIYFSYDVKMKEKGDIPEGYSVSREKKERFSLILESASTNQTSMYLCASSLPLGSGGTYEQYFGPGTRLTVT.

The rearrangement links TRBV4-1 to TRBJ1-1; no clear D gene. The V gene lost 5 bases and the J gene lost 0 bases, with 7 bases spanning the gap. This CDR3 comprises 13 residues. Germline CDR1 reads MGHRA; CDR2 reads YSYEKL. For the CDR3, the DNA is TGCGCCAGCAGCTCCAGTGTGAACACTGAAGCTTTCTTT. This encodes CASSSSVNTEAFF.

The CDR3 DNA follows: TGTGCCAGCAGCTTGGGACGGGAAACTGGAAACACCATATATTTT. This encodes CASSLGRETGNTIYF. The chain carries TRBV5-6 and TRBJ1-3, with D unresolved. V gave up 0 bases and J gave up 2 bases, with 9 bases separating them. Germline V gene lookup returns CDR1 SGHDT and CDR2 YYEEEE. This CDR3 contains 15 residues. The variable domain in full, completed from reference TRBV5-6 and TRBJ1-3, reads DAGVTQSPTHLIKTRGQQVTLRCSPKSGHDTVSWYQQALGQGPQFIFQYYEEEERQRGNFPDRFSGHQFPNYSSELNVNALLLGDSALYLCASSLGRETGNTIYFGEGSWLTVV.

J is TRBJ1-3 and V is TRBV2; 7 bases are a match to TRBD1. CDR3 length: 15 amino acids. After removal of 1 base from V and 0 bases from J, the junction contained 0 bases not matched to a gene. CDR1 and CDR2 from the germline V gene are SNHLY and FYNNEI. The CDR3 nucleotides are TGTGCCAGCAGTGAAGAGGGGGCCTCTGGAAACACCATATATTTT. Translating gives CASSEEGASGNTIYF.

The chain employs TRBV6-2 or TRBV6-3 and TRBJ1-1; a weak D match, TRBD1 (5 bases). Germline V lookup: CDR1 MNHEY, CDR2 SVGEGT. Deletions cut 0 bases from V and 1 base from J, with 12 bases between. CDR3 length: 16 amino acids. Here the CDR3 DNA reads TGTGCCAGCAGTTACTCTGGGGCCAGGCGGAACACTGAAGCTTTCTTT. Amino acid sequence: CASSYSGARRNTEAFF.

This clone was seen once. This chain connects TRBV7-9 to TRBJ1-1; 8 bases are shared with TRBD1. V was pared by 2 bases and J by 1 base, with 3 bases of the junction left unmatched. The CDR3 is made up of 15 amino acids. Germline CDR1 reads SEHNR; CDR2 reads FQNEAQ (reference sequence). The CDR3 DNA reads as TGTGCCAGCAGCTTAACAGGGGGTTGGAACACTGAAGCTTTCTTT. The encoded protein is CASSLTGGWNTEAFF.

The chain couples TRBV6-6 to TRBJ2-4, with D possibly being TRBD1 (6 bases). The germline gives CDR1 MNHNY, CDR2 SVGAGI (reference sequence). Trimming took off 6 bases at V and 7 bases at J, with 16 bases between the two ends. This CDR3 comprises 14 residues. CDR3 amino acids: CASRGPGVGNIQYF. As DNA, the CDR3 is TGTGCCAGCAGGGGGCCAGGGGTCGGGAACATTCAGTACTTC.

This clone was counted between two and nine times. This CDR3 is CASSLGGQGIGSGNTIYF. CDR3 DNA: TGCGCCAGCAGCTTGGGGGGACAGGGGATTGGATCTGGAAACACCATATATTTT. The rearrangement uses TRBV5-1 and TRBJ1-3, with TRBD1 identical over 10 bases. The germline gives CDR1 SGHRS, CDR2 YFSETQ. The V segment lost 0 bases and the J segment 1 base; nucleotides outside the gene matches: 7. This CDR3 is 18 amino acids long.

V is TRBV5-1 and J is TRBJ2-4; a weak D match, TRBD2 (5 bases). Germline CDR1 and CDR2: SGHRS and YFSETQ. The CDR3 sequence is 15 residues long. V lost 0 bases, J lost 0 bases, and 7 bases lay in between. Here the CDR3 reads CASSLGGLAKNIQYF. CDR3 sequence (DNA): TGCGCCAGCAGCTTGGGCGGACTAGCCAAAAACATTCAGTACTTC.

This chain joins TRBV6-1 and TRBJ1-1; weak D call: TRBD1 (5 bases). This CDR3 contains 13 residues. The germline gives CDR1 MNHNS, CDR2 SASEGT. Trimming removed 5 bases from V and 5 bases from J, with 12 bases in between. The CDR3 region has the DNA TGTGCCAGCAGTTGGGGGGAGGATACTGAAGCTTTCTTT. Protein sequence: CASSWGEDTEAFF.

The genes are TRBV5-4 and TRBJ2-1; 8 bases are shared with TRBD1. This CDR3 is built from 13 residues. Germline trimming cut 4 bases from V and 7 bases from J; bases unmatched to any gene: 4. CDR1 is SGHNT and CDR2 is YYREEE in the germline V gene (reference sequence). The CDR3: CASSPGQGNEQFF. The CDR3 coding sequence is TGTGCCAGCAGCCCTGGACAGGGAAATGAGCAGTTCTTC.

The CDR3, as DNA: TGTGCCAGCAGCTCACTAGCGGGGGGGATCAAGCAGTACTTC. This sequence encodes CASSSLAGGIKQYF. This sequence joins TRBV7-9 and TRBJ2-7; 13 bases are a match to TRBD2. The CDR3 loop spans 14 amino acids. Germline CDR1 and CDR2: SEHNR and FQNEAQ (reference sequence). With V trimmed by 4 bases and J by 8 bases, 5 bases remained unmatched.

Regarding this clone: This sample includes further DNA sequences coding for the same CDR3. The chain has TRBV19 and TRBJ2-3, with a possible D match to TRBD1 (6 bases). V lost 3 bases and J 1 base, leaving 11 bases between the germline ends. The CDR3 contains 15 residues. CDR1 is LNHDA, CDR2 SQIVND, per germline (reference sequence). For the CDR3, the DNA is TGTGCCAGTAGTATTGGGGGCACGGGCACAGATACGCAGTATTTT. Translating gives CASSIGGTGTDTQYF.

The chain employs TRBV2 and TRBJ2-5; D is uncertain. The CDR3 sequence is 16 residues long. CDR1 is SNHLY and CDR2 is FYNNEI in the germline V gene. The V gene lost 5 bases and the J gene lost 0 bases, with 16 bases spanning the gap. The CDR3 DNA sequence: TGTGCCAGCAGTCTTGAGCCCGTTCTGTACCAAGAGACCCAGTACTTC. Its protein is CASSLEPVLYQETQYF. Full variable domain (rest looked up from reference TRBV2 and TRBJ2-5): EPEVTQTPSHQVTQMGQEVILRCVPISNHLYFYWYRQILGQKVEFLVSFYNNEISEKSEIFDDQFSVERPDGSNFTLKIRSTKLEDSAMYFCASSLEPVLYQETQYFGPGTRLLVL.

The chain is built from TRBV5-1 and TRBJ1-1; weak D call: TRBD1 (5 bases). The ends were cut back, 4 bases at V and 7 bases at J, with 17 bases in the middle. The CDR3 covers 14 residues. Germline-derived CDR1 and CDR2 are SGHRS and YFSETQ. The CDR3 DNA reads as TGCGCCAGCAGCCAAAAACTCGGGGGATTTGAAGCTTTCTTT. Protein product: CASSQKLGGFEAFF.

The rearrangement joins TRBV29-1 to TRBJ2-7, with a weak D call TRBD2 (5 bases). The CDR3 contains 11 residues. V shed 5 bases and J shed 6 bases, with 11 bases lying between them. The germline V gene encodes CDR1 SQVTM and CDR2 ANQGSEA. The CDR3 bases are TGCAGCGTTACCGGAGGTTCCGAGCAGTACTTC. Protein: CSVTGGSEQYF.

The V and J genes are TRBV9 and TRBJ2-2, with 7 bases aligning to TRBD1. Looked up from germline, CDR1 is SGDLS and CDR2 is YYNGEE. Unmatched junction bases numbered 8, after V lost 0 bases and J lost 0 bases. The CDR3 sequence is 18 residues long. This CDR3 reads CASSVGLGQESNTGELFF. CDR3 DNA: TGTGCCAGCAGCGTAGGGCTAGGACAGGAATCGAACACCGGGGAGCTGTTTTTT.

The chain is built from TRBV5-4 and TRBJ2-7, with D maybe TRBD2 (6 bases). Between the trimmed V and J ends, which lost 0 bases and 4 bases, there was a span of 11 bases. The CDR3 has 14 amino acids. Germline values: CDR1 SGHNT, CDR2 YYREEE (reference sequence). CDR3 amino acids: CASSLAGRRYEQYF. The DNA of the CDR3 is TGTGCCAGCAGCTTGGCAGGGAGGAGGTACGAGCAGTACTTC.

The V gene is TRBV5-5, the J gene TRBJ1-2, with a weak D call TRBD1 (6 bases). This CDR3 is built from 18 residues. Germline V lookup: CDR1 SGHKS, CDR2 YYEKEE (reference sequence). The V and J ends lost 4 bases and 4 bases respectively, with 26 bases between them. The chain's CDR3 is CASSPFPAGGAIAYGYTF. The CDR3 nucleotides read TGTGCCAGCAGCCCATTCCCTGCCGGGGGGGCGATCGCCTATGGCTACACCTTC.

This clone was seen a few times. The chain links TRBV28 to TRBJ1-5; a possible D gene is TRBD1 (6 bases). Trimming took 6 bases from V and 9 from J, leaving 18 bases between them. Looked up from germline, CDR1 is MDHEN and CDR2 is SYDVKM. CDR3 length equals 14 residues. The CDR3 bases are TGTGCCAGCAGCCCGGGACAAATAAGTTTGCCCCAGCATTTT. It translates to CASSPGQISLPQHF.

The rearrangement uses TRBV5-1 and TRBJ2-5; TRBD1 matches 8 bases. J lost 5 bases, V lost 3 bases, and 6 bases had no gene match. Per germline, CDR1 SGHRS and CDR2 YFSETQ. The CDR3 length is 14 residues. The CDR3 nucleotides read TGCGCCAGCAGCTGGGGACAGGTCCGGGAGACCCAGTACTTC. This gives the protein CASSWGQVRETQYF.

The chain combines TRBV24-1 with TRBJ2-7; tentative D call: TRBD2 (5 bases). Germline V lookup: CDR1 KGHDR, CDR2 SFDVKD. CDR3 length: 13 residues. The germline V and J ends were trimmed by 1 base and 6 bases, with 9 bases remaining between them. This chain's CDR3 is CATSDFSGTEQYF. The CDR3 DNA reads TGTGCCACCAGTGATTTTTCGGGAACCGAGCAGTACTTC.

This clone has a single count. The rearrangement joins TRBV5-4 to TRBJ1-2; D perhaps matches TRBD1 (5 bases). CDR1 and CDR2 from the germline V gene are SGHNT and YYREEE (reference sequence). This CDR3 spans 14 amino acids. V was trimmed by 5 bases and J by 0 bases, leaving 11 bases between them. The CDR3 spells CASSPGGPNYGYTF. The CDR3 coding sequence is TGTGCCAGCAGTCCCGGGGGTCCTAACTATGGCTACACCTTC.

The CDR3 sequence: CASSSPLKAPHQETQYF. In DNA, the CDR3 is TGTGCCAGCAGTTCACCCCTCAAAGCTCCTCACCAAGAGACCCAGTACTTC. The chain carries TRBV28 and TRBJ2-5; D call uncertain. Germline loops: CDR1 MDHEN, CDR2 SYDVKM. CDR3 size: 17 residues. The V and J ends lost 4 bases and 0 bases respectively, with 18 bases between them. The whole variable domain, remainder taken from reference TRBV28 and TRBJ2-5, is DVKVTQSSRYLVKRTGEKVFLECVQDMDHENMFWYRQDPGLGLRLIYFSYDVKMKEKGDIPEGYSVSREKKERFSLILESASTNQTSMYLCASSSPLKAPHQETQYFGPGTRLLVL.

The V and J genes are TRBV9 and TRBJ2-1; D perhaps matches TRBD1 (5 bases). Per the germline V gene, CDR1 is SGDLS and CDR2 is YYNGEE. Trimming removed 3 bases at V and 5 bases at J, with 12 bases between. CDR3 size: 14 residues. DNA of the CDR3: TGTGCCAGCAGCGAGGGGTCGCCCCACAATGAGCAGTTCTTC. Residues: CASSEGSPHNEQFF. Drawing the rest from reference TRBV9 and TRBJ2-1, the complete variable domain is DSGVTQTPKHLITATGQRVTLRCSPRSGDLSVYWYQQSLDQGLQFLIQYYNGEERAKGNILERFSAQQFPDLHSELNLSSLELGDSALYFCASSEGSPHNEQFFGPGTRLTVL.

V is TRBV3-1 (or the pseudogene TRBV3-2) and J is TRBJ1-2; D is unresolved. Germline lookup yields CDR1 LGHDT and CDR2 YNNKEL (reference sequence). Deletions cut 4 bases from V and 8 bases from J, with 14 bases between. CDR3 size: 13 residues. The DNA for the CDR3 is TGTGCCAGCAGCCCTAATGGAGAGGCGGGCTACACCTTC. This encodes CASSPNGEAGYTF.

The chain joins TRBV5-1 to TRBJ2-5; the match to TRBD1 covers 9 bases. CDR3 length: 15 amino acids. J lost 1 base, V lost 0 bases, and 1 base had no gene match. Germline-derived CDR1 and CDR2 are SGHRS and YFSETQ. The CDR3 sequence is CASSLGDRVQETQYF. The CDR3 DNA sequence: TGCGCCAGCAGCTTGGGGGACAGGGTCCAAGAGACCCAGTACTTC.

This clone has just one count. The gene calls are TRBV7-9 and TRBJ1-5, with 10 bases aligning to TRBD1. The CDR3 contains 14 residues. V dropped 5 bases and J dropped 6; count of bases not matched to a gene: 4. Germline loops: CDR1 SEHNR, CDR2 FQNEAQ (reference sequence). The CDR3 spells CASSHDRGPQPQHF. The DNA for the CDR3 is TGTGCCAGCAGCCACGACAGGGGGCCTCAGCCCCAGCATTTT.

The V gene is TRBV5-6, the J gene TRBJ2-7; maybe TRBD2 (5 bases). V was cut by 5 bases and J by 3 bases, with 9 bases left in between. This CDR3 has 12 amino acids. Germline CDR1 SGHDT, CDR2 YYEEEE. The CDR3 sequence: CASRSGNYEQYF. The CDR3 nucleotides are TGTGCCAGCAGGTCGGGGAACTACGAGCAGTACTTC. Based on the CDR3 plus reference TRBV5-6 and TRBJ2-7, the full variable domain is DAGVTQSPTHLIKTRGQQVTLRCSPKSGHDTVSWYQQALGQGPQFIFQYYEEEERQRGNFPDRFSGHQFPNYSSELNVNALLLGDSALYLCASRSGNYEQYFGPGTRLTVT.